Listed below are T cell receptor beta chains from one sample, sequenced in a study of PD-1 blockade in classical Hodgkin lymphoma. Profiled with immunoSEQ multiplex PCR; TCRdb holds only in-frame clones, not every one. The sample has roughly 100,000 clones, more than 85% seen once. Sample: peripheral blood mononuclear cells (PBMCs), taken before the second cycle of nivolumab. Receptors originate from a human donor with classical Hodgkin lymphoma. CDR3s include the opening cysteine and the closing phenylalanine or tryptophan. Fields, in order: D gene, V gene, CDR3 length, J gene, CDR3 DNA, CDR3 protein. D genes are given only for firm matches.

>TRBD1|TRBV6-4|14|TRBJ2-2
TGTGCCAGCAGACCGGGACAGAGCACCGGGGAGCTGTTTTTT
CASRPGQSTGELFF
>TRBD1|TRBV4-2|16|TRBJ1-6
TGTGCCAGCAGCCCGAGGACAGGGGACTATAATTCACCCCTCCACTTT
CASSPRTGDYNSPLHF
>-|TRBV9|15|TRBJ1-2
TGTGCCAGCAGCACTTCGGGACACAGAAACTATGGCTACACCTTC
CASSTSGHRNYGYTF
>TRBD2|TRBV9|14|TRBJ2-1
TGTGCCAGCAGCGCGACTAGCGGGGGGAATGAGCAGTTCTTC
CASSATSGGNEQFF
>-|TRBV7-3|13|TRBJ2-2
TGTGCCAGCAGCTCGCAGGGTGTCGGGGAGCTGTTTTTT
CASSSQGVGELFF
>-|TRBV6-1|19|TRBJ2-3
TGTGCCAGCAGTGATATCCAAGGGAGAGCGGGACAAAGCACAGATACGCAGTATTTT
CASSDIQGRAGQSTDTQYF
>-|TRBV30|16|TRBJ2-3
TGTGCCTGGAGTCTCAATGCAGGGGTCGGCACAGATACGCAGTATTTT
CAWSLNAGVGTDTQYF
>TRBD1|TRBV6-1|13|TRBJ1-1
TGTGCCAGCAGTGAACTAGACAGGGGGTACGCTTTCTTT
CASSELDRGYAFF
>-|TRBV28|13|TRBJ2-2
TGTGCCAGCAGTTTCCAGAGCACCGGGGAGCTGTTTTTT
CASSFQSTGELFF
>-|TRBV2|15|TRBJ1-5
TGTGCCAGCAGTGTCGTGAGTAGGGGGAATCAGCCCCAGCATTTT
CASSVVSRGNQPQHF
>-|TRBV19|15|TRBJ1-2
TGTGCCAGTATGAGGGGATCCCTAGCTAACTATGGCTACACCTTC
CASMRGSLANYGYTF
>-|TRBV7-6|16|TRBJ2-6
TGTGCCAGCAGCTTAGAGTTACCCTCTGGGGCCAACGTCCTGACTTTC
CASSLELPSGANVLTF
>-|TRBV6-6|15|TRBJ1-1
TGTGCCAGCAGTTATAACAGGGCAATGAACACTGAAGCTTTCTTT
CASSYNRAMNTEAFF